This passage covers 23 T cell receptor beta chains from one sample sequenced in a study of identical twins. Each CDR3 protein is one row after TCRdb ran MiXCR on the 5' RACE reads. The profile covers hundreds of thousands of distinct CDR3 sequences, with approximately 9% appearing a single time and 5% to 5.5% taken by the ten largest. Sequenced sample: memory (CD45RO+) T cells sorted from blood. All receptors derive from a woman under 30 in good health.

This clonotype has ten or more counts. The V and J genes are TRBV7-8 and TRBJ2-5; possibly TRBD2 for D (6 bases). Trimming removed 5 bases from V and 1 base from J, with 14 bases in between. Per the germline V gene, CDR1 is SGHVS and CDR2 is FQNEAQ. The CDR3 runs 15 residues. The DNA of the CDR3 is TGTGCCAGCAGCCCCTGGCTGGGAGGCCAAGAGACCCAGTACTTC. Amino acid sequence: CASSPWLGGQETQYF.

V and J are TRBV25-1 and TRBJ2-1; D uncertain. The germline CDR1 and CDR2 sequences are MGHDK and SYGVNS. The CDR3 is made up of 10 amino acids. Trimming left V 4 bases short and J 6 bases short, with 1 base between. DNA of the CDR3: TGTGCCAGCAGTGCCAATGAGCAGTTCTTC. Translation: CASSANEQFF.

V and J are TRBV20-1 and TRBJ2-4; D assignment may be TRBD1 or TRBD2 (5 bases each). V dropped 0 bases and J dropped 7 bases, with 16 bases sitting between them. This CDR3 contains 15 residues. The germline gives CDR1 DFQATT, CDR2 SNEGSKA (reference sequence). The CDR3 reads CSARDRRDLANIQYF. CDR3 nucleotides: TGCAGTGCTAGAGACCGCCGGGACCTTGCGAACATTCAGTACTTC.

This clonotype was observed at least ten times. The chain recombines TRBV16 with TRBJ1-5; D remains unclear. The CDR3 has 16 amino acids. V dropped 4 bases and J dropped 0 bases, with 13 bases sitting between them. Germline CDR1 and CDR2: KGHSY and FQNENV. CDR3 sequence: CASSPSQSYSNQPQHF. The CDR3, as DNA: TGTGCCAGCAGCCCTAGCCAGTCCTATAGCAATCAGCCCCAGCATTTT.

The table lists this clonotype with a few counts. This chain connects TRBV5-1 to TRBJ2-3; possible D gene TRBD1, 6 bases. The CDR3 is made up of 14 amino acids. Germline assignment: CDR1 SGHRS and CDR2 YFSETQ. Between the trimmed V and J ends, which lost 0 bases and 4 bases, there was a span of 9 bases. The CDR3 coding sequence is TGCGCCAGCAGCTTGGTCCAGGGGTCAGATACGCAGTATTTT. Translating gives CASSLVQGSDTQYF.

The chain links TRBV7-9 to TRBJ2-1, with D unresolved. Trimming removed 3 bases from V and 0 bases from J, with 9 bases in between. Germline assignment: CDR1 SEHNR and CDR2 FQNEAQ (reference sequence). The CDR3 is 15 amino acids. CDR3 bases: TGTGCCAGCAGCTTTCGCGCTACCTCCTACAATGAGCAGTTCTTC. Translating it yields CASSFRATSYNEQFF.

The V and J genes are TRBV29-1 and TRBJ1-1; D ambiguous. V shed 7 bases and J shed 8 bases, with 14 bases lying between them. This CDR3 spans 11 amino acids. Germline V lookup: CDR1 SQVTM, CDR2 ANQGSEA. The CDR3 region is CSAAPGPEAFF. In DNA form, the CDR3 reads TGCAGCGCCGCTCCCGGTCCCGAAGCTTTCTTT.

V usage is TRBV6-5 and J usage is TRBJ2-1, with 8 bases identical to TRBD2. Trimming at V came to 4 bases and at J to 7 bases, leaving 6 bases not matched to a gene. This CDR3 is 14 amino acids long. Germline V lookup: CDR1 MNHEY, CDR2 SVGAGI. CDR3 sequence: CASSLREGVNEQFF. Here the CDR3 DNA reads TGTGCCAGCAGTTTACGGGAGGGCGTAAATGAGCAGTTCTTC.

This clonotype was picked up many times. The gene calls are TRBV15 and TRBJ1-1; D call uncertain. The CDR3 runs 15 residues. Germline values: CDR1 LNHNV, CDR2 YYDKDF (reference sequence). V lost 3 bases to trimming and J lost 1 base, with 12 bases between them. The CDR3 loop reads CATSSPVSSNTEAFF. As DNA, the CDR3 is TGTGCCACCAGCAGTCCTGTATCATCGAACACTGAAGCTTTCTTT.

The chain has TRBV10-3 and TRBJ2-7; 14 nucleotides match TRBD2. The ends lost 6 bases at V and 3 bases at J; junction bases unmatched: 13. Looked up from germline, CDR1 is ENHRY and CDR2 is SYGVKD. The CDR3 consists of 18 residues. Here the CDR3 reads CAIRIGGTSGSPDYEQYF. The CDR3 coding sequence is TGTGCCATCAGAATAGGAGGGACTAGCGGGAGTCCGGACTACGAGCAGTACTTC.

This chain joins TRBV30 and TRBJ2-7; D not resolved. Per the germline V gene, CDR1 is GTSNPN and CDR2 is SVGIG (reference sequence). Trimming left V 0 bases short and J 0 bases short, with 12 bases between. The CDR3 spans 15 residues. In nucleotides, the CDR3 is TGTGCCTGGAGTGTAGGCAGGACCTCCTCCTACGAGCAGTACTTC. Its translation is CAWSVGRTSSYEQYF. Full variable domain (rest looked up from reference TRBV30 and TRBJ2-7): SQTIHQWPATLVQPVGSPLSLECTVEGTSNPNLYWYRQAAGRGLQLLFYSVGIGQISSEVPQNLSASRPQDRQFILSSKKLLLSDSGFYLCAWSVGRTSSYEQYFGPGTRLTVT.

This clonotype was found a few times. V usage is TRBV20-1 and J usage is TRBJ2-3; D gene uncertain. Trimming removed 6 bases at V and 5 bases at J, with 9 bases between. This CDR3 is 11 amino acids long. The V gene's germline CDR1 is DFQATT and CDR2 SNEGSKA (reference sequence). CDR3 residues: CSARLLDTQYF. The CDR3 nucleotides read TGCAGTGCGCGTCTTTTAGATACGCAGTATTTT.

The chain links TRBV5-1 to TRBJ2-2; D is possibly TRBD2 (5 bases). The CDR3 has 14 amino acids. CDR1 is SGHRS and CDR2 is YFSETQ in the germline V gene. Trimming pared 4 bases from V and 3 bases from J, leaving 10 bases between. CDR3 DNA: TGCGCCAGCAGCGATCAACTAGACACCGGGGAGCTGTTTTTT. Translated: CASSDQLDTGELFF.

The chain links TRBV7-9 to TRBJ2-3; 7 bases agree with TRBD2. Germline CDR1 reads SEHNR; CDR2 reads FQNEAQ (reference sequence). This CDR3 has 16 amino acids. The ends lost 1 base at V and 1 base at J; junction bases unmatched: 5. The CDR3 loop is CASSLGQSGGTDTQYF. The CDR3, as DNA: TGTGCCAGCAGCTTAGGACAGAGCGGGGGCACAGATACGCAGTATTTT.

There are many counts of this clonotype. The genes are TRBV28 and TRBJ2-5; tentatively, D is TRBD2 (5 bases). Germline V gene lookup returns CDR1 MDHEN and CDR2 SYDVKM. V was trimmed by 1 base and J by 3 bases, leaving 9 bases between them. The CDR3 spans 14 residues. CDR3 loop: CASSLSGVEETQYF. CDR3 sequence (DNA): TGTGCCAGCAGTTTATCCGGGGTAGAAGAGACCCAGTACTTC.

The chain has TRBV12-3 or TRBV12-4 and TRBJ1-3; D unclear. The CDR3 is made up of 13 amino acids. Deletions cut 1 base from V and 7 bases from J, with 8 bases between. The CDR3 here is CASSLGGGNTIYF. For the CDR3, the DNA is TGTGCCAGCAGTTTAGGAGGCGGGAACACCATATATTTT.

The CDR3 is CSARAGSYEQYF. CDR3 sequence (DNA): TGCAGTGCTAGAGCCGGGTCCTACGAGCAGTACTTC. V is TRBV20-1 and J is TRBJ2-7; D uncertain. Germline loops: CDR1 DFQATT, CDR2 SNEGSKA (reference sequence). The CDR3 covers 12 residues. The V gene lost 1 base and the J gene lost 1 base, with 5 bases spanning the gap.

This clonotype occurred a few times. The chain carries TRBV5-5 and TRBJ2-3; D is perhaps TRBD1 or TRBD2 (5 bases each). With 4 bases removed from V and 6 bases from J, the gap between germline ends came to 15 bases. There are 14 residues in the CDR3. Germline CDR1 is SGHKS and CDR2 is YYEKEE (reference sequence). CDR3 residues: CASSVRDDYDTQYF. CDR3 nucleotides: TGTGCCAGCAGCGTCAGGGATGACTATGATACGCAGTATTTT.

The chain is built from TRBV19 and TRBJ2-3, with 9 bases lining up with TRBD1. The CDR3 contains 14 residues. Germline V gene sequence: CDR1 LNHDA, CDR2 SQIVND (reference sequence). With 7 bases clipped from V and 3 bases from J, the junction kept 5 bases outside the gene matches. The CDR3, as DNA: TGTGCCAGTAACCGGGACAGGGAAACAGATACGCAGTATTTT. It translates to CASNRDRETDTQYF.

The chain recombines TRBV5-1 with TRBJ1-1; D gene ambiguous. V lost 7 bases to trimming and J lost 1 base, with 8 bases between them. From germline, CDR1 is SGHRS and CDR2 YFSETQ. CDR3 length: 12 amino acids. DNA of the CDR3: TGCGCCAGCTCCAGCAAGAACACTGAAGCTTTCTTT. Translated: CASSSKNTEAFF.

This clonotype has at least ten counts. This chain uses TRBV2 with TRBJ2-5; D uncertain. The CDR3 runs to 11 residues. V shed 4 bases and J shed 5 bases, with 5 bases lying between them. Germline V CDR1 and CDR2: SNHLY, FYNNEI. The CDR3 sequence: CASSGEETQYF. The CDR3 nucleotides read TGTGCCAGCAGTGGCGAGGAGACCCAGTACTTC.

This clonotype was seen a handful of times. The chain carries TRBV6-5 and TRBJ1-6; 8 nucleotides match TRBD1. V lost 6 bases, J lost 9 bases, and 16 bases stayed unmatched. The CDR3 has 17 amino acids. Germline lookup yields CDR1 MNHEY and CDR2 SVGAGI. CDR3 amino acids: CASRYRDRGPERSPLHF. The CDR3 nucleotides read TGTGCCAGCAGGTATAGAGACAGGGGTCCCGAGCGTTCACCCCTCCACTTT.

The table lists this clonotype with many counts. The chain is built from TRBV24-1 and TRBJ2-3; D gene unclear. V shed 3 bases and J shed 3 bases, with 6 bases lying between them. Germline assignment: CDR1 KGHDR and CDR2 SFDVKD. CDR3 size: 13 residues. The CDR3: CATSDLNTDTQYF. Written as DNA, the CDR3 is TGTGCCACCAGTGATCTCAATACAGATACGCAGTATTTT.